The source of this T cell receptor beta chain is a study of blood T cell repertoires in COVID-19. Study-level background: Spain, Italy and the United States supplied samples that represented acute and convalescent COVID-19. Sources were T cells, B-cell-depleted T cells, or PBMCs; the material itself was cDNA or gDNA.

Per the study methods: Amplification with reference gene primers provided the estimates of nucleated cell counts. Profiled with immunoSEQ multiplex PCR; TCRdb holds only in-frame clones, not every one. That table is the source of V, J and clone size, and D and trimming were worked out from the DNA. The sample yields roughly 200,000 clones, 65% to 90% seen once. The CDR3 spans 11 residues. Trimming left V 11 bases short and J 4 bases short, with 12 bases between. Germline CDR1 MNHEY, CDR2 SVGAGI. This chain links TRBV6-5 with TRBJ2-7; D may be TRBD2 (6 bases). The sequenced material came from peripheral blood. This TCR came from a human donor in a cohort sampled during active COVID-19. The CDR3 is CAGGVRYEQYF. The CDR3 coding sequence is TGTGCCGGCGGGGTCAGGTACGAGCAGTACTTC.